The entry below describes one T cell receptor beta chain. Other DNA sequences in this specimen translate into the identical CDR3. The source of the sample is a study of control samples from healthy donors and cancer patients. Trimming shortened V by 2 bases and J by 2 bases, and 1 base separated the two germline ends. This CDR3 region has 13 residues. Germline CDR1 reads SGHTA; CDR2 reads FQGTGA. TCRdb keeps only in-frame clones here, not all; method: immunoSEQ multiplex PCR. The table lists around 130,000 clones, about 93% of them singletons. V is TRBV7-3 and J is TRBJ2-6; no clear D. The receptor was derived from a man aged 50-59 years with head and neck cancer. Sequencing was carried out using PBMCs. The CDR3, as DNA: TGTGCCAGCAGCTTAGCTGGGGCCAACGTCCTGACTTTC. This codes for CASSLAGANVLTF.